What follows is one T cell receptor (beta chain) and its context. What it binds is not known. Genomic DNA from each subset was divided evenly over several immunoSEQ plates. Assay: immunoSEQ multiplex PCR; the TCRdb copy retains only in-frame clones and omits some. The sample consists of a few hundred thousand clones, approximately 80% of them appearing once. This sample is part of a study of shared clonotypes between healthy human individuals. General study results and limits: Sampling used blood alone; tissue repertoires probably differ.

The CDR3 loop spans 15 amino acids. Deletions cut 5 bases from V and 0 bases from J, with 13 bases between. Germline V gene lookup returns CDR1 SGHTA and CDR2 FQGNSA. Sequenced material: PBMCs. This receptor was identified in a woman between 40 and 50 years old in good health. Some clones in this sample may be carry-over from other donors' samples. The V gene is TRBV7-2, the J gene TRBJ1-1; weak D call: TRBD1 (6 bases). This chain's CDR3 is CASSPEGGLNTEAFF. As DNA, the CDR3 is TGTGCCAGCAGCCCGGAGGGGGGCCTGAACACTGAAGCTTTCTTT.